This is a list of T cell receptor beta chains from one sample in a study of blood T cells in healthy people across ages. TCRdb re-analysed the 5' RACE reads in MiXCR, keeping a single row per CDR3 protein. Of roughly 730,000 distinct CDR3 sequences in the sample, approximately 53% are singletons; the top ten hold more than 25%. The sample was blood. All receptors derive from a man aged 40-50 years in good health. The CDR3 runs from the conserved cysteine through the conserved F or W. A D gene is named only where the DNA matches it firmly. Rows give clone size only sometimes, using once, few, many, or a class for an expanded clone.

V	J	size	D	DNA	CDR3
TRBV6-2/TRBV6-3	TRBJ2-7	few	.	TGTGCCAGCCACGGGAGTTTGGGAGAGCAGTACTTC	CASHGSLGEQYF
TRBV9	TRBJ2-1	few	TRBD2	TGTGCCAGCAGCTCTCAGCGGACTAGCGGGGGGGTCAATGAGCAGTTCTTC	CASSSQRTSGGVNEQFF
TRBV29-1	TRBJ2-1	.	TRBD1	TGCAGCGTCCAAAGAAGCAACAGGGGAAAAAAGCAGTTCTTC	CSVQRSNRGKKQFF
TRBV7-2	TRBJ2-2	.	.	TGTGCCAGCAGCGCGGGACAGCTTAACACCGGGGAGCTGTTTTTT	CASSAGQLNTGELFF
TRBV9	TRBJ1-6	.	.	TGTGCCAGCAGCGCGGGCGCCGGACAACCGTATAATTCACCCCTCCACTTT	CASSAGAGQPYNSPLHF
TRBV28	TRBJ2-5	few	TRBD1	TGTGCCAGCAACTACAGGGGCATTGCGGAGACCCAGTACTTC	CASNYRGIAETQYF
TRBV20-1	TRBJ1-2	.	.	TGCAGTGCTAGCATAGGGGGTGCTAACTATGGCTACACCTTC	CSASIGGANYGYTF
TRBV4-2	TRBJ1-5	few	.	TGTGCCAGCAGCCAGCGAGGAAATCAGCCCCAGCATTTT	CASSQRGNQPQHF
TRBV10-3	TRBJ2-7	.	.	TGTGCCACCTGGACGGGAGTCTACGAGCAGTACTTC	CATWTGVYEQYF
TRBV29-1	TRBJ2-3	.	TRBD1	TGCAGCGTTACGGGACAGATAAGTCTCGATACGCAGTATTTT	CSVTGQISLDTQYF
TRBV27	TRBJ2-7	.	.	TGTGCCAGCAGTTCTGCGAAGGGACCTAACTACGAGCAGTACTTC	CASSSAKGPNYEQYF
TRBV7-9	TRBJ2-7	few	.	TGTGCCAGCAGCCCTCCAAGGCTATCCTACGAGCAGTACTTC	CASSPPRLSYEQYF
TRBV9	TRBJ2-3	once	TRBD2	TGTGCCAGCAGCGTCGTAGGACTAGCGAGGGATACGCAGTATTTT	CASSVVGLARDTQYF
TRBV20-1	TRBJ1-2	few	.	TGCAGTGCTCCCCGACGCGCGGGGGGTGACTATGGCTACACCTTC	CSAPRRAGGDYGYTF
TRBV5-1	TRBJ2-5	many	.	TGCGCCAGCAGCGGGGGGAGAGGAGAGACCCAGTACTTC	CASSGGRGETQYF
TRBV20-1	TRBJ2-2	.	.	TGCAGTGCTAGAGATTTTCGGGCGAGACGAAACACCGGGGAGCTGTTTTTT	CSARDFRARRNTGELFF
TRBV2	TRBJ2-7	.	.	TGTGCCAGCAGCGAAGGGGGCTACGAGCAGTACTTC	CASSEGGYEQYF
TRBV7-2	TRBJ2-1	.	TRBD2	TGTGCCAGCAGCTTGACCTTAGCGGGAGCGCACAATGAGCAGTTCTTC	CASSLTLAGAHNEQFF
TRBV20-1	TRBJ2-7	.	.	TGCAGTGCTAGATCTGGGGAAACCTACGAGCAGTACTTC	CSARSGETYEQYF
TRBV5-1	TRBJ2-1	.	.	TGCGCCAGCAGCTCCGATATATACAACAATGAGCAGTTCTTC	CASSSDIYNNEQFF
TRBV11-2	TRBJ2-6	.	.	TGTGCCAGCAGCTTAAGGGCAGGGACTGTCGGGGGTGGGGCCAACGTCCTGACTTTC	CASSLRAGTVGGGANVLTF
TRBV29-1	TRBJ2-6	.	TRBD1	TGCAGCGGTGGGGACAGGGAAAACTCTGCGGCCAACGTCCTGACTTTC	CSGGDRENSAANVLTF
TRBV3-1	TRBJ2-1	few	.	TGTGCCAGCAGCCAAAATAGCGAGACCTACAATGAGCAGTTCTTC	CASSQNSETYNEQFF
TRBV29-1	TRBJ1-2	few	.	TGCAGCGTGTCAACAACGACAGCGTCTCAGGACTATGGCTACACCTTC	CSVSTTTASQDYGYTF
TRBV9	TRBJ2-7	.	TRBD2	TGTGCCAGCAATAAAGCGGGAGGAAGCTACGAGCAGTACTTC	CASNKAGGSYEQYF
TRBV7-2	TRBJ2-5	.	TRBD2	TGTGCCAGCAGCTTAGTTGGGCGGGGGGCCGGCGAGACCCAGTACTTC	CASSLVGRGAGETQYF
TRBV5-1	TRBJ2-1	.	.	TGCGCCAGCAGCTTGTGGGGGGATGAGCAGTTCTTC	CASSLWGDEQFF
TRBV29-1	TRBJ1-1	.	.	TGCAGCGTCAACCAGGGGCGGAACACTGAAGCTTTCTTT	CSVNQGRNTEAFF
TRBV6-6	TRBJ1-1	.	.	TGTGCCAGCACCAGAGAACAGGGAGCGAACACTGAAGCTTTCTTT	CASTREQGANTEAFF
TRBV7-9	TRBJ2-1	.	.	TGTGCCAGCAGCAAGGACACGTCCTACAATGAGCAGTTCTTC	CASSKDTSYNEQFF
TRBV29-1	TRBJ2-5	.	TRBD1	TGCAGCGGCAACAGGGGGCTGGGGGAGACCCAGTACTTC	CSGNRGLGETQYF
TRBV19	TRBJ2-3	few	.	TGTGCCAGCCGTACGGGGGTGGGACTTGATACGCAGTATTTT	CASRTGVGLDTQYF
TRBV27	TRBJ1-2	.	.	TGTGCCAGCCGGCGGGAATCTTCCCGAGGGTATGGCTACACCTTC	CASRRESSRGYGYTF
TRBV28	TRBJ2-7	few	.	TGTGCCAGCAGTAAGCAAAGCTCCTACGAGCAGTACTTC	CASSKQSSYEQYF
TRBV5-4	TRBJ1-1	once	.	TGTGCCAGCAGCTTGGCTGCCGGGGGAGCGGGACCGGCTTTCTTT	CASSLAAGGAGPAFF
TRBV6-6	TRBJ1-6	.	TRBD1	TGTGCCAGCAGCCAGACAGGGGAGGTCTATAATTCACCCCTCCACTTT	CASSQTGEVYNSPLHF
TRBV25-1	TRBJ2-5	.	.	TGTGCCAGCAGCGAATCCTGGGGGCTTGCGGAGACCCAGTACTTC	CASSESWGLAETQYF
TRBV12-3/TRBV12-4	TRBJ2-7	.	.	TGTGCCAGCATGGATTCCCGTGGCGAGCAGTACTTC	CASMDSRGEQYF
TRBV5-1	TRBJ2-7	once	.	TGCGCCAGCAGCTTAGAACCGGGAACCCTACTAATCGAGCAGTACTTC	CASSLEPGTLLIEQYF
TRBV20-1	TRBJ2-1	.	TRBD1	TGCAGTGCTGGCAGAGGCAAGGGACAGGGAAATGAGCAGTTCTTC	CSAGRGKGQGNEQFF
TRBV7-6	TRBJ2-7	.	TRBD1	TGTGCCAGCAGCTTAGGGGTGAGACAGGGGGCCCAATACGAGCAGTACTTC	CASSLGVRQGAQYEQYF
TRBV27	TRBJ1-2	.	.	TGTGCCAGCAGTTTAAAAGCCGGAACCGTCTATGGCTACACCTTC	CASSLKAGTVYGYTF
TRBV5-5	TRBJ2-7	.	TRBD1	TGTGCCAGCAGCCGGACGGGACAGGGGCGGTACGAGCAGTACTTC	CASSRTGQGRYEQYF
TRBV27	TRBJ2-7	.	.	TGTGCCAGCAGCCGGGACAAATACTCCTACGAGCAGTACTTC	CASSRDKYSYEQYF
TRBV6-2/TRBV6-3	TRBJ1-5	.	.	TGTGCCAGCAGTGACCCACAGGGTATCAATCAGCCCCAGCATTTT	CASSDPQGINQPQHF
TRBV2	TRBJ2-5	.	TRBD2	TGTGCCAGCAGTAAAGCGGGGGGGCAAGAGACCCAGTACTTC	CASSKAGGQETQYF
TRBV6-2/TRBV6-3	TRBJ2-1	.	.	TGTGCCAGCAGTTACTCCCGCTCCTACAATGAGCAGTTCTTC	CASSYSRSYNEQFF
TRBV7-2	TRBJ2-3	once	.	TGTGCCAGCAGCCTAAGGGACTCGAGACGGGTTCTCGATACGCAGTATTTT	CASSLRDSRRVLDTQYF
TRBV6-5	TRBJ2-5	.	.	TGTGCCAGCAGTTCACAGGGTTTGAAGACCCAGTACTTC	CASSSQGLKTQYF
TRBV10-3	TRBJ2-7	once	TRBD2	TGTGCCATCAGTGATGGACTAGCGGGGTACGAGCAGTACTTC	CAISDGLAGYEQYF
TRBV20-1	TRBJ2-7	.	TRBD2	TGCAGTGCTCCTCGGCCTAGCGGAGGAACCTACGAGCAGTACTTC	CSAPRPSGGTYEQYF
TRBV12-3/TRBV12-4	TRBJ2-7	.	.	TGTGCCAGCAGTGGGGAATTCCTGTACGAGCAGTACTTC	CASSGEFLYEQYF
TRBV5-1	TRBJ1-3	once	.	TGCGCCAGCAGCTTGGAGGCAGCCTCTGGAAACACCATATATTTT	CASSLEAASGNTIYF
TRBV10-3	TRBJ2-7	.	.	TGTGCCACCCAATCCTACAATGAGCAGTACTTC	CATQSYNEQYF
TRBV5-1	TRBJ2-1	.	TRBD2	TGCGCCAGCAGGCCCGGGACTAGCGGTTACAATGAGCAGTTCTTC	CASRPGTSGYNEQFF
TRBV13	TRBJ2-5	.	TRBD1	TGTGCCAGCAGCTCAAATACAGACAGGGTTGCTGAGACCCAGTACTTC	CASSSNTDRVAETQYF
TRBV20-1	TRBJ1-5	.	.	TGCAGTGCTAGGAGCATGGACCGGACTAGCAATCAGCCCCAGCATTTT	CSARSMDRTSNQPQHF
TRBV4-1	TRBJ1-1	.	.	TGCGCCAGCAGCCAAGATTCAGGGACTGAAGCTTTCTTT	CASSQDSGTEAFF
TRBV14	TRBJ2-4	once	.	TGTGCCAGCAGCCAAGTGGGGGCCTTGAACAGGGCATTGTACTTC	CASSQVGALNRALYF